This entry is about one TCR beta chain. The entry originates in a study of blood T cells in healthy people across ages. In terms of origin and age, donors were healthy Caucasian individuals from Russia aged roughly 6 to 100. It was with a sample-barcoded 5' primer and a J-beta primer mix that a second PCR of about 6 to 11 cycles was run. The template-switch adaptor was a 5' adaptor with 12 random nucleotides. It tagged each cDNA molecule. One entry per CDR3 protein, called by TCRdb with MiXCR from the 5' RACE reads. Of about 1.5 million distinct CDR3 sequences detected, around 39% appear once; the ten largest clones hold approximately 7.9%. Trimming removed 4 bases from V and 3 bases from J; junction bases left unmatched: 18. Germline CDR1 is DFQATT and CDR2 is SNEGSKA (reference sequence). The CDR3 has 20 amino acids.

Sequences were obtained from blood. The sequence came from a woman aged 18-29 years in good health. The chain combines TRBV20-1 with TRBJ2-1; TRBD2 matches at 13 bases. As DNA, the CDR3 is TGCAGTGCTAACAAACTACCGGGACTAGCGGGACCCGACGGCTACAATGAGCAGTTCTTC. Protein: CSANKLPGLAGPDGYNEQFF.